Listed below are T cell receptor beta chains from one sample, sequenced in a study of T-cell memory formation after mild COVID-19. TCRdb analysed the 5' RACE reads with MiXCR anew, one entry per CDR3 protein. The sample lists about 250,000 distinct CDR3 sequences, roughly 15% occurring once. The sequenced material came from PBMCs or a T cell subset sorted from them (not recorded which). All receptors come from a man aged 18 to 30 who had mild COVID-19 (a few samples of this study predate the infection). Cell type and time point are not known. CDR3s include the opening cysteine and the closing phenylalanine or tryptophan. A D gene is named only where the DNA matches it firmly. Some rows have no size entry. The others give once, few or many, or a class for an expanded clone.

CASSLEWGNEKLFF,TGTGCCAGCAGCTTGGAGTGGGGTAATGAAAAACTGTTTTTT,14,TRBJ1-4,NA,TRBV5-5,NA
CASSPRDSRREWAFF,TGTGCCAGCAGCCCCCGGGACAGCCGCAGGGAGTGGGCTTTCTTT,15,TRBJ1-1,TRBD1,TRBV7-2,NA
CASGSGTTETQYF,TGCGCCAGCGGGTCCGGGACTACCGAGACCCAGTACTTC,13,TRBJ2-5,TRBD2,TRBV4-3,NA
CASSLTSGGASDEQFF,TGCGCCAGCAGCCTGACTAGCGGGGGGGCCTCGGATGAGCAGTTCTTC,16,TRBJ2-1,TRBD2,TRBV10-1,many
CASSPGQWRNSPLHF,TGTGCCAGCAGCCCGGGACAGTGGAGGAATTCACCCCTCCACTTT,15,TRBJ1-6,TRBD1,TRBV7-9,few
CASSSGLTGELFF,TGTGCCAGCAGCTCCGGGCTCACCGGGGAGCTGTTTTTT,13,TRBJ2-2,NA,TRBV6-2/TRBV6-3,few
CATSDGIRDMNTGELFF,TGTGCCACCAGTGACGGAATCCGGGACATGAACACCGGGGAGCTGTTTTTT,17,TRBJ2-2,NA,TRBV24-1,NA
CASSLRGDEQFF,TGTGCCAGCAGTTTAAGGGGGGATGAGCAGTTCTTC,12,TRBJ2-1,NA,TRBV12-3/TRBV12-4,NA
CASSYSGTGSGELFF,TGTGCCAGCAGTTACTCTGGGACAGGGTCCGGGGAGCTGTTTTTT,15,TRBJ2-2,TRBD1,TRBV6-5,NA
CASGSGGQPQHF,TGTGCTAGTGGTTCAGGGGGTCAGCCCCAGCATTTT,12,TRBJ1-5,TRBD1,TRBV12-5,NA
CASSLTSGTAYEQYF,TGTGCCAGCAGCTTGACCTCCGGGACAGCCTACGAGCAGTACTTC,15,TRBJ2-7,TRBD1,TRBV7-2,NA
CSVMMGGGNQPQHF,TGCAGCGTTATGATGGGAGGAGGAAATCAGCCCCAGCATTTT,14,TRBJ1-5,NA,TRBV29-1,few
CASSPGTSAYEQYF,TGTGCCAGCAGCCCCGGGACTAGCGCCTACGAGCAGTACTTC,14,TRBJ2-7,TRBD2,TRBV11-2,NA
CASKGTSGGATDTQYF,TGTGCCAGCAAGGGGACTAGCGGGGGCGCCACAGATACGCAGTATTTT,16,TRBJ2-3,TRBD2,TRBV11-2,NA
CASSRTSRTGTDTQYF,TGCGCCAGCAGCCGGACGTCCAGGACAGGGACAGATACGCAGTATTTT,16,TRBJ2-3,TRBD1,TRBV5-1,NA
CASRPLTVATRGDGYTF,TGTGCCAGCAGACCCCTGACAGTCGCAACGCGAGGGGATGGCTACACCTTC,17,TRBJ1-2,NA,TRBV12-3/TRBV12-4,NA
CASPTKDRGRQETQYF,TGTGCCAGCCCAACCAAGGACAGGGGGCGGCAAGAGACCCAGTACTTC,16,TRBJ2-5,TRBD1,TRBV6-5,few
CSVQGANYGYTF,TGCAGCGTGCAGGGGGCTAACTATGGCTACACCTTC,12,TRBJ1-2,TRBD1,TRBV29-1,NA
CASSHPGGETQYF,TGCGCCAGCAGCCACCCGGGGGGAGAGACCCAGTACTTC,13,TRBJ2-5,TRBD2,TRBV4-3,few
CATSRAGDTQYF,TGTGCCACCAGCAGAGCTGGGGATACGCAGTATTTT,12,TRBJ2-3,NA,TRBV15,few
CSVESALNTEAFF,TGCAGCGTTGAGTCAGCATTGAACACTGAAGCTTTCTTT,13,TRBJ1-1,NA,TRBV29-1,NA
CASSSSEGDTEAFF,TGTGCCAGCTCCTCCTCCGAGGGGGACACTGAAGCTTTCTTT,14,TRBJ1-1,NA,TRBV18,NA
CASTQGGAANYGYTF,TGTGCCAGCACCCAAGGTGGAGCAGCTAACTATGGCTACACCTTC,15,TRBJ1-2,NA,TRBV6-5,NA
CASGISANVLTF,TGTGCCAGCGGTATCTCGGCCAACGTCCTGACTTTC,12,TRBJ2-6,NA,TRBV3-1,few
CASSQTSGTGGNEQFF,TGTGCCAGCAGTCAAACCTCCGGGACAGGGGGCAATGAGCAGTTCTTC,16,TRBJ2-1,TRBD1,TRBV12-3/TRBV12-4,few
CASNGYPADTQYF,TGTGCCAGCAACGGCTACCCCGCAGATACGCAGTATTTT,13,TRBJ2-3,NA,TRBV2,few
CASSRRTGGEEAFF,TGTGCCAGCAGCCGGAGGACAGGGGGAGAAGAAGCTTTCTTT,14,TRBJ1-1,TRBD1,TRBV7-2,many
CSADLKAGFQETQYF,TGCAGCGCCGATCTCAAGGCGGGGTTTCAAGAGACCCAGTACTTC,15,TRBJ2-5,NA,TRBV29-1,few
CASSYQGALSNEKLFF,TGCGCCAGCAGCTACCAGGGGGCACTGTCTAATGAAAAACTGTTTTTT,16,TRBJ1-4,TRBD1,TRBV5-1,few
CASRPTAGTEAFF,TGTGCCAGCAGACCAACAGCGGGCACTGAAGCTTTCTTT,13,TRBJ1-1,NA,TRBV12-3/TRBV12-4,few
CASLGQGTDTQYF,TGTGCCAGCCTTGGACAGGGCACAGATACGCAGTATTTT,13,TRBJ2-3,TRBD1,TRBV2,few
CSGEPGGADTEAFF,TGCAGTGGAGAACCAGGGGGGGCGGACACTGAAGCTTTCTTT,14,TRBJ1-1,TRBD1,TRBV20-1,few
CASSLGSQSPYNEQFF,TGCGCCAGCAGCTTAGGTAGCCAGTCTCCATACAATGAGCAGTTCTTC,16,TRBJ2-1,NA,TRBV5-1,NA
CASSPQLEKLFF,TGTGCCAGCAGTCCTCAGCTAGAAAAACTGTTTTTT,12,TRBJ1-4,NA,TRBV6-6,once
CASSLWLPFNEQFF,TGCGCCAGCAGCTTGTGGCTTCCGTTTAATGAGCAGTTCTTC,14,TRBJ2-1,NA,TRBV5-1,few
CASSLRLAKENEQFF,TGTGCCAGCAGCTTACGACTAGCGAAGGAGAATGAGCAGTTCTTC,15,TRBJ2-1,TRBD2,TRBV7-8,NA
CSARRGWITEAFF,TGCAGTGCTCGCAGGGGCTGGATTACTGAAGCTTTCTTT,13,TRBJ1-1,NA,TRBV20-1,few
CASSSVSGVRFF,TGTGCCAGCAGCTCGGTGAGCGGGGTTCGGTTCTTC,12,TRBJ2-1,TRBD2,TRBV6-2/TRBV6-3,NA
CASSSTRTQPQHF,TGTGCCAGCAGTTCCACACGCACTCAGCCCCAGCATTTT,13,TRBJ1-5,NA,TRBV6-5,few
CASSYSNRGVDQPQHF,TGTGCCAGCAGTTACTCGAACAGGGGAGTGGATCAGCCCCAGCATTTT,16,TRBJ1-5,TRBD1,TRBV6-5,many
CASSQDISGSGQPQHF,TGCGCCAGCAGCCAAGATATTAGCGGGAGTGGGCAGCCCCAGCATTTT,16,TRBJ1-5,NA,TRBV4-1,few
CASSYSIREGYEQYF,TGTGCCAGCAGTTACTCGATCAGGGAGGGGTACGAGCAGTACTTC,15,TRBJ2-7,TRBD2,TRBV6-2/TRBV6-3,few
CASSLLGGVVQYF,TGTGCCAGCAGCTTACTGGGGGGAGTCGTGCAGTACTTC,13,TRBJ2-7,NA,TRBV7-3,NA